A selection of T cell receptor beta chains follows, all from one sample in a study of T cell clonotyping in hematopoietic cell transplantation. Measured with immunoSEQ multiplex PCR; TCRdb has only the in-frame clones, and not every one. This table has about 5,700 clones, around 80% appearing once. The sample was PBMCs, taken 100 days after allogeneic stem cell transplant. Source of these receptors: a male patient aged 45-60 years who had an allogeneic stem cell transplant from an unrelated donor, so the T cells may come from the graft donor. Some clones in this sample may be carry-over from other donors' samples. Each CDR3 is given with its conserved first and last residue. The order of the fields is J gene, D gene, clone size, V gene, CDR3 length, CDR3 protein, CDR3 DNA. The D gene is left open where the match is weak. Expanded clones get a size class; other rows say once, few or many, or leave the size out.

TRBJ2-7	.	.	TRBV5-8	16	CASSQGNIQSSYEQYF	TGTGCCAGCAGCCAGGGTAACATCCAGAGCTCCTACGAGCAGTACTTC
TRBJ2-3	.	.	TRBV4-3	16	CASSQGFIAGTDTQYF	TGCGCCAGCAGCCAAGGTTTTATAGCCGGCACAGATACGCAGTATTTT
TRBJ1-2	.	.	TRBV13	13	CASSLGTEYGYTF	TGTGCCAGCAGCCTCGGGACGGAGTATGGCTACACCTTC
TRBJ2-2	.	medium-sized	TRBV4-3	12	CASSLGTGELFF	TGCGCCAGCAGTTTAGGGACCGGGGAGCTGTTTTTT
TRBJ2-7	TRBD2	.	TRBV7-6	15	CASSFSTSGVGEQYF	TGTGCCAGCAGCTTCTCGACTAGCGGGGTGGGGGAGCAGTACTTC
TRBJ1-2	.	.	TRBV5-1	13	CASSLRGNYGYTF	TGCGCCAGCAGCTTACGGGGGAACTATGGCTACACCTTC
TRBJ1-2	.	medium-sized	TRBV4-3	14	CASSQETGLYGYTF	TGCGCCAGCAGCCAAGAGACAGGATTATATGGCTACACCTTC
TRBJ2-7	TRBD2	large	TRBV4-3	18	CASSHEPLGGASGYEQYF	TGCGCCAGCAGCCACGAGCCACTCGGCGGGGCTAGCGGCTACGAGCAGTACTTC
TRBJ2-3	.	.	TRBV7-2	15	CASSSGADSTDTQYF	TGTGCCAGCAGCTCGGGGGCGGATAGCACAGATACGCAGTATTTT
TRBJ2-2	.	.	TRBV27	12	CASSWGNGELFF	TGTGCCAGCAGTTGGGGGAACGGGGAGCTGTTTTTT
TRBJ2-1	TRBD2	.	TRBV2	18	CASSKPGTSGGARFEQFF	TGTGCCAGCAGCAAGCCTGGGACTAGCGGGGGGGCGAGGTTCGAGCAGTTCTTC
TRBJ2-7	.	.	TRBV29-1	12	CSVGLWLGEQYF	TGCAGCGTTGGCCTATGGCTCGGCGAGCAGTACTTC
TRBJ1-5	.	few	TRBV19	14	CASKEVGGNQPQHF	TGTGCCAGTAAAGAAGTTGGGGGCAATCAGCCCCAGCATTTT
TRBJ1-1	.	.	TRBV7-6	12	CASSLAGYEAFF	TGTGCCAGCAGCTTAGCGGGGTATGAAGCTTTCTTT
TRBJ1-5	.	.	TRBV6-1	16	CASSDLGGGRNQPQHF	TGTGCCAGCAGTGACCTGGGGGGTGGGCGCAATCAGCCCCAGCATTTT
TRBJ1-5	.	.	TRBV29-1	14	CSAGDSNSNQPQHF	TGCAGCGCAGGGGACTCTAATAGCAATCAGCCCCAGCATTTT
TRBJ2-7	.	.	TRBV6-6	11	CASSSRLQQYF	TGTGCCAGCAGTTCGAGGCTCCAGCAGTACTTC
TRBJ1-4	.	.	TRBV29-1	13	CSVARATNEKLFF	TGCAGCGTCGCTAGGGCAACTAATGAAAAACTGTTTTTT
TRBJ1-5	.	few	TRBV30	14	CAWSLGNSNQPQHF	TGTGCCTGGAGTTTAGGGAATAGCAACCAGCCCCAGCATTTT
TRBJ2-5	.	.	TRBV30	13	CAWSGADQETQYF	TGTGCCTGGAGCGGAGCGGACCAAGAGACCCAGTACTTC
TRBJ1-2	.	.	TRBV6-6	13	CASTDSTGYGYTF	TGTGCCAGCACCGATTCGACAGGTTATGGCTACACCTTC
TRBJ2-2	.	.	TRBV25-1	15	CASSLRGGGSGELFF	TGTGCCAGCAGCCTTCGGGGTGGGGGATCCGGGGAGCTGTTTTTT
TRBJ2-7	.	.	TRBV13	12	CASSLGDYEQYF	TGTGCCAGCAGCTTAGGCGACTACGAGCAGTACTTC
TRBJ2-1	TRBD2	once	TRBV9	15	CASSTTSGRSNEQFF	TGTGCCAGCAGCACTACTAGCGGGAGAAGCAATGAGCAGTTCTTC
TRBJ1-2	.	.	TRBV30	13	CAWSVVRVGGYTF	TGTGCCTGGAGTGTCGTCAGGGTGGGTGGCTACACCTTC
TRBJ2-7	.	large	TRBV6-1	14	CASTQRTGPWEQYF	TGTGCCAGCACCCAAAGGACGGGCCCCTGGGAGCAGTACTTC
TRBJ1-1	.	.	TRBV30	13	CAWSVQADTEAFF	TGTGCCTGGAGTGTCCAGGCCGACACTGAAGCTTTCTTT
TRBJ1-2	.	.	TRBV2	10	CASSGRGYTF	TGTGCCAGCAGTGGGAGAGGCTACACCTTC
TRBJ1-6	.	.	TRBV5-1	16	CASRVAIGTVNSPLHF	TGCGCCAGCAGGGTCGCTATCGGGACGGTAAATTCACCCCTCCACTTT
TRBJ2-2	.	few	TRBV30	11	CAWEATGELFF	TGTGCCTGGGAGGCCACCGGGGAGCTGTTTTTT
TRBJ2-1	TRBD2	.	TRBV25-1	14	CASSGLAGAREQFF	TGTGCCAGCAGTGGGTTAGCGGGAGCGAGGGAGCAGTTCTTC
TRBJ1-4	TRBD1	.	TRBV25-1	15	CASGLSTGVTEKLFF	TGTGCCAGCGGCTTATCGACAGGGGTGACTGAAAAACTGTTTTTT
TRBJ1-3	.	.	TRBV7-8	17	CASSLYSRGQGGNTIYF	TGTGCCAGCAGCTTATATAGCCGTGGGCAGGGGGGAAACACCATATATTTT
TRBJ2-1	TRBD1	.	TRBV9	15	CASSPGQGIYNEQFF	TGTGCCAGCAGCCCCGGACAGGGGATTTACAATGAGCAGTTCTTC
TRBJ2-2	.	few	TRBV10-3	16	CATSPVRFRNTGELFF	TGTGCCACCTCACCGGTTAGATTCCGCAACACCGGGGAGCTGTTTTTT
TRBJ1-2	TRBD1	.	TRBV15	16	CATSRAGQGLNYGYTF	TGTGCCACCAGCAGGGCTGGACAGGGGCTTAACTATGGCTACACCTTC
TRBJ2-7	.	.	TRBV4-3	13	CASSRTLSYEQYF	TGCGCCAGCAGCCGGACGCTCTCCTACGAGCAGTACTTC
TRBJ1-4	.	.	TRBV30	12	CAWSVNGWKLFF	TGTGCCTGGAGTGTAAATGGGTGGAAACTGTTTTTT
TRBJ2-2	.	few	TRBV30	13	CAWSPLKAGELFF	TGTGCCTGGAGTCCCCTGAAGGCCGGGGAGCTGTTTTTT
TRBJ2-7	.	.	TRBV5-1	12	CASSTTNSEQYF	TGCGCCAGCAGCACGACCAATAGCGAGCAGTACTTC
TRBJ2-3	.	.	TRBV6-6	13	CASSHGTVNTQYF	TGTGCCAGCAGTCATGGGACGGTAAATACGCAGTATTTT
TRBJ2-3	.	.	TRBV30	13	CAWKGGGQRTQYF	TGTGCCTGGAAGGGAGGGGGGCAGAGGACGCAGTATTTT
TRBJ2-5	TRBD2	.	TRBV25-1	14	CASSESSSGETQYF	TGTGCCAGCAGTGAATCATCTAGCGGGGAGACCCAGTACTTC
TRBJ2-7	.	.	TRBV15	14	CATSRDSFTYEQYF	TGTGCCACCAGCAGAGACAGCTTTACCTACGAGCAGTACTTC
TRBJ1-6	.	few	TRBV6-6	16	CASSYDPSSYNSPLHF	TGTGCCAGCAGTTACGACCCAAGCTCCTATAATTCACCCCTCCACTTT
TRBJ2-3	.	once	TRBV7-6	14	CASSLEQTTDTQYF	TGTGCCAGCAGCTTAGAACAGACCACAGATACGCAGTATTTT
TRBJ1-5	.	.	TRBV7-8	13	CASSRGGEQPQHF	TGTGCCAGCAGCCGCGGGGGCGAACAGCCCCAGCATTTT
TRBJ1-2	.	.	TRBV30	12	CAWTHLGYGYTF	TGTGCCTGGACCCATCTTGGATATGGCTACACCTTC
TRBJ1-5	TRBD1	.	TRBV18	15	CASSPRTGANQPQHF	TGTGCCAGCTCACCACGGACAGGGGCAAATCAGCCCCAGCATTTT
TRBJ2-7	TRBD1	.	TRBV5-6	14	CASSPGTALYEQYF	TGTGCCAGCAGCCCCGGGACAGCACTTTACGAGCAGTACTTC
TRBJ2-5	TRBD2	few	TRBV6-5	14	CASSYFGGQETQYF	TGTGCCAGCAGTTACTTCGGGGGGCAAGAGACCCAGTACTTC
TRBJ2-3	.	.	TRBV25-1	18	CASSDTGKGRSSTDTQYF	TGTGCCAGCAGTGATACGGGAAAGGGCAGGTCTAGCACAGATACGCAGTATTTT
TRBJ2-5	.	.	TRBV5-1	15	CASSYQTNPPDTQYF	TGCGCCAGCAGCTACCAGACGAATCCCCCTGATACCCAGTACTTC